This paragraph reports one TCR beta chain. This record belongs to a study of blood T cell repertoires in COVID-19. Study summary: Sources were T cells, B-cell-depleted T cells, or PBMCs; the material itself was cDNA or gDNA.

Libraries were prepared by immunoSEQ multiplex PCR; TCRdb keeps only in-frame clonotypes and omits some of them. The sample yields roughly 320,000 clones, approximately 85% seen once. This CDR3 region has 11 residues. The junction had 1 base not matched to a gene; V was cut back by 1 base and J by 14 bases. Germline assignment: CDR1 LGHDT and CDR2 YNNKEL (reference sequence). This clonotype was sampled from a human donor in a cohort sampled during active COVID-19. V and J are TRBV3-1 (or the pseudogene TRBV3-2) and TRBJ2-1; 8 bases fit TRBD1. Sequences were obtained from peripheral blood. DNA of the CDR3: TGTGCCAGCAGCCAAGGGGACAGGAAGTTCTTC. Translated, it gives CASSQGDRKFF.